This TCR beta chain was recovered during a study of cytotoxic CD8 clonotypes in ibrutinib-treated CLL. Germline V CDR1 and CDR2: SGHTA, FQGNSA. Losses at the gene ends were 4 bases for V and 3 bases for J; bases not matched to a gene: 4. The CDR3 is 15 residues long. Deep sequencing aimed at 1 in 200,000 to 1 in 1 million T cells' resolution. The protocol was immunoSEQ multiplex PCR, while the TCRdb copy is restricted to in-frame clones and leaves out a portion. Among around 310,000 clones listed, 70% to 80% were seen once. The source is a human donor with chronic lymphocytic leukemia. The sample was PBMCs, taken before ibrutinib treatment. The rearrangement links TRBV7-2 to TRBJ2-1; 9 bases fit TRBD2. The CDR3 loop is CASSSGTSFYNEQFF. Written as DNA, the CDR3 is TGTGCCAGCAGCTCCGGGACTAGCTTCTACAATGAGCAGTTCTTC. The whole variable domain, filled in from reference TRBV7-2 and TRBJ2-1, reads GAGVSQSPSNKVTEKGKDVELRCDPISGHTALYWYRQSLGQGLEFLIYFQGNSAPDKSGLPSDRFSAERTGGSVSTLTIQRTQQEDSAVYLCASSSGTSFYNEQFFGPGTRLTVL.